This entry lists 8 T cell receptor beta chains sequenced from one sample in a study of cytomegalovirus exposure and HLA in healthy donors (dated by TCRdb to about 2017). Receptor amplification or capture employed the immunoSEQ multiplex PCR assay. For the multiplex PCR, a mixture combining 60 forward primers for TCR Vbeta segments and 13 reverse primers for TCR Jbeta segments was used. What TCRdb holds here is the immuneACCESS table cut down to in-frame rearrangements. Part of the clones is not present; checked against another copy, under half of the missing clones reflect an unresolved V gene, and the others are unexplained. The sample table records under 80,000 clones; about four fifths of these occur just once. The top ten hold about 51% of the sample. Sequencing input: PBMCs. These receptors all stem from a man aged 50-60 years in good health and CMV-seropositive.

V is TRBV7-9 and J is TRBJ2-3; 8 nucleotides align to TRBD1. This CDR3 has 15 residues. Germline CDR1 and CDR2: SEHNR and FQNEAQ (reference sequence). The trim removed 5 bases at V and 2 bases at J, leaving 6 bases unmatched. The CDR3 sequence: CASSTRQGTTDTQYF. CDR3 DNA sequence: TGTGCCAGCAGCACGAGACAGGGGACCACAGATACGCAGTATTTT.

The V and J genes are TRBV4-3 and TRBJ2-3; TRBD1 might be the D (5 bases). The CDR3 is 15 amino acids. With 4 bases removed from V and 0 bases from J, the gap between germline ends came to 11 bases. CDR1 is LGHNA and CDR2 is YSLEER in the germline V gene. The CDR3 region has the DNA TGCGCCAGCAGCCTGGACAAACCTAGCACAGATACGCAGTATTTT. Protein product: CASSLDKPSTDTQYF.

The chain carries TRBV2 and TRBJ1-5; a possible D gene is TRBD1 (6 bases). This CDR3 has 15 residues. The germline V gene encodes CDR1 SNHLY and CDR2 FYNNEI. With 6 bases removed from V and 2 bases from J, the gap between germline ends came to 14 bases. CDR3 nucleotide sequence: TGTGCCAGCAGACGAAGGGGGGGAGGCAATCAGCCCCAGCATTTT. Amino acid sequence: CASRRRGGGNQPQHF.

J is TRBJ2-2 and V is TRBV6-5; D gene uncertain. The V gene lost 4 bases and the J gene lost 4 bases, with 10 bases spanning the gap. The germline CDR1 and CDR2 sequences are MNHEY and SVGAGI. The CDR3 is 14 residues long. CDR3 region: CASSSQSVTGELFF. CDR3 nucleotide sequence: TGTGCCAGCAGTTCTCAATCAGTCACCGGGGAGCTGTTTTTT.

The CDR3 sequence is CASSPRLALEYNEQFF. CDR3 DNA sequence: TGTGCCAGCAGCCCCCGGCTAGCCCTCGAATACAATGAGCAGTTCTTC. The gene calls are TRBV4-2 and TRBJ2-1; D may be TRBD2 (5 bases). This CDR3 is built from 16 residues. Per germline, CDR1 LGHNA and CDR2 YNFKEQ. With 4 bases removed from V and 4 bases from J, the gap between germline ends came to 17 bases.

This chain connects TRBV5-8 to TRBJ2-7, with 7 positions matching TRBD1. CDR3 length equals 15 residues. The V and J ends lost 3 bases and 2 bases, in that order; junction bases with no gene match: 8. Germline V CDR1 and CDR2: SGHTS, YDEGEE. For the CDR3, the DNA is TGTGCCAGCAGCTCACCGGGACAGCTACCCTACGAGCAGTACTTC. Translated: CASSSPGQLPYEQYF.

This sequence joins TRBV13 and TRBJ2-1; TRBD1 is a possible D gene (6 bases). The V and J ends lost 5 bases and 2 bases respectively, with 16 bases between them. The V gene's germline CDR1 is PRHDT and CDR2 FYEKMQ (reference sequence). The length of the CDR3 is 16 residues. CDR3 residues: CASSAKLGGTYNEQFF. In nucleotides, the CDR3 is TGTGCCAGCAGCGCCAAACTAGGGGGAACCTACAATGAGCAGTTCTTC.

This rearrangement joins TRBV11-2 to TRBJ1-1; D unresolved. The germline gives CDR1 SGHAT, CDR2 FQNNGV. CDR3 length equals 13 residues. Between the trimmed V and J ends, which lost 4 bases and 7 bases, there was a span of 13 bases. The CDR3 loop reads CASSSNIRGEAFF. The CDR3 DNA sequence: TGTGCCAGCAGCTCGAATATTCGAGGTGAAGCTTTCTTT.